This note documents a single T cell receptor (beta chain) sequence. This entry is derived from a study of blood T cells in healthy people across ages. Whole-study context: For every two T cells, template switching captured about one barcoded beta molecule.

The second PCR ran about 6 to 11 cycles with a sample-barcoded 5' primer and J-beta primers. TCRdb re-called the 5' RACE reads through MiXCR, storing one row per CDR3 protein. The repertoire holds 780,000 or so distinct CDR3 sequences, with about 25% as singletons. Germline-derived CDR1 and CDR2 are DFQATT and SNEGSKA (reference sequence). V was clipped by 4 bases and J by 2 bases, with 12 bases between them. CDR3 size: 13 residues. Peripheral blood from each donor was collected in a volume of 8 to 10 milliliters. These data are also associated with another study on T cells of mothers and their children. Per that paper: The donors comprised roughly 6 children and their three healthy Caucasian mothers. Second-round PCR products received sample barcodes and 2-4 random nucleotides from the M1S primer.

The receptor was derived from a boy younger than 18 in good health. V usage is TRBV20-1 and J usage is TRBJ2-7; D remains ambiguous. The sequenced sample was blood. CDR3 DNA sequence: TGCAGTGCTACCCGGATAGGCACCTACGAGCAGTACTTC. This sequence encodes CSATRIGTYEQYF.